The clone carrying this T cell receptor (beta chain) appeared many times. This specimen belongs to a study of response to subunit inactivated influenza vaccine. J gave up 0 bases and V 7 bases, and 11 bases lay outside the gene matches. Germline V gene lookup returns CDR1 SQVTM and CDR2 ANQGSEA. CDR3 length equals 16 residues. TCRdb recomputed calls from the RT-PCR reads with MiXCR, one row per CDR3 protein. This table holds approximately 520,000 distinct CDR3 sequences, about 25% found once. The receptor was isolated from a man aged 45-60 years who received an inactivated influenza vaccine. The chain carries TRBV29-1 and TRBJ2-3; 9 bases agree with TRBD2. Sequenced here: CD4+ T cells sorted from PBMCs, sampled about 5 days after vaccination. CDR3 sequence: CSARRGSGGSTDTQYF. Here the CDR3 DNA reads TGCAGCGCCCGGCGGGGTAGCGGGGGCAGCACAGATACGCAGTATTTT.